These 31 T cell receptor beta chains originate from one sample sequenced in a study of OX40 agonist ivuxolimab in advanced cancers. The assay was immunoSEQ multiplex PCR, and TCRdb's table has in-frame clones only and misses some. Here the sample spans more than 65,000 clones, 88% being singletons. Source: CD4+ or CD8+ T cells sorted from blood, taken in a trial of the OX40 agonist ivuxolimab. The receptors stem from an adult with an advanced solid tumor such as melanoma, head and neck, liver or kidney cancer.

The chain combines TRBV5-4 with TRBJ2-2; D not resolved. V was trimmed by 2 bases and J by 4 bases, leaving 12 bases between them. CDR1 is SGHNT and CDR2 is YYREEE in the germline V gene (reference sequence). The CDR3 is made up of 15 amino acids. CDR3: CASSFGATGTGELFF. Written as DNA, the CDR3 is TGTGCCAGCAGCTTTGGTGCCACCGGCACCGGGGAGCTGTTTTTT.

The CDR3 region is CASSTLKGAGGELFF. For the CDR3, the DNA is TGTGCCAGCAGTACCCTAAAGGGAGCTGGCGGGGAGCTGTTTTTT. V and J are TRBV28 and TRBJ2-2, with a weak D call TRBD2 (5 bases). The CDR3 length is 15 residues. Germline assignment: CDR1 MDHEN and CDR2 SYDVKM. The germline V and J ends were trimmed by 5 bases and 7 bases, with 17 bases remaining between them.

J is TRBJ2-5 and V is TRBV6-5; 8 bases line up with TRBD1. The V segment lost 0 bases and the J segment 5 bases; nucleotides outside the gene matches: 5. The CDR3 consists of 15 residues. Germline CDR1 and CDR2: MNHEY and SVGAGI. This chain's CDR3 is CASSYSGQARETQYF. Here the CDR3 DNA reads TGTGCCAGCAGTTACTCGGGACAGGCTAGGGAGACCCAGTACTTC.

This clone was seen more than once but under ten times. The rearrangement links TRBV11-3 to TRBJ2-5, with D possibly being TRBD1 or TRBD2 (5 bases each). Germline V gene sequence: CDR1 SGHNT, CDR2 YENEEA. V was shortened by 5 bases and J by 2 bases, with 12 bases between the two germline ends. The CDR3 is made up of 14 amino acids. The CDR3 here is CASSVGTSQETQYF. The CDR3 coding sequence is TGTGCCAGCAGCGTAGGGACGTCTCAAGAGACCCAGTACTTC. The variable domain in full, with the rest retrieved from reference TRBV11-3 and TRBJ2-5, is EAGVVQSPRYKIIEKKQPVAFWCNPISGHNTLYWYLQNLGQGPELLIRYENEEAVDDSQLPKDRFSAERLKGVDSTLKIQPAELGDSAVYLCASSVGTSQETQYFGPGTRLLVL.

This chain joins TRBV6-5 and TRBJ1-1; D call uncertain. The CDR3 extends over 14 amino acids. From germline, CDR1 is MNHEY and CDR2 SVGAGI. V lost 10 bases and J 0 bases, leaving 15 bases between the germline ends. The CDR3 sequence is CATRRTQLNTEAFF. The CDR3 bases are TGTGCCACTCGCAGGACGCAACTGAACACTGAAGCTTTCTTT.

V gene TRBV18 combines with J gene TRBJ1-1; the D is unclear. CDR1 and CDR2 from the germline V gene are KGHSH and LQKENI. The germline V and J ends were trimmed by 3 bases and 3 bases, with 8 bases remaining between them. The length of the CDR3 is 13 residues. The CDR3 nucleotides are TGTGCCAGCTCACCGATGGGAGACACTGAAGCTTTCTTT. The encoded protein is CASSPMGDTEAFF. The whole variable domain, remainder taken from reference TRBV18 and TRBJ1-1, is NAGVMQNPRHLVRRRGQEARLRCSPMKGHSHVYWYRQLPEEGLKFMVYLQKENIIDESGMPKERFSAEFPKEGPSILRIQQVVRGDSAAYFCASSPMGDTEAFFGQGTRLTVV.

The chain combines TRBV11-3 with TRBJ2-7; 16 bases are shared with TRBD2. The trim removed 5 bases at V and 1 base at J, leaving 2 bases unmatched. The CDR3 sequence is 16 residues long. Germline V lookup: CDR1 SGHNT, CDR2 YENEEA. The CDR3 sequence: CASSTGLAGGSYEQYF. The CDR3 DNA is TGTGCCAGCAGCACGGGACTAGCGGGGGGGTCCTACGAGCAGTACTTC.

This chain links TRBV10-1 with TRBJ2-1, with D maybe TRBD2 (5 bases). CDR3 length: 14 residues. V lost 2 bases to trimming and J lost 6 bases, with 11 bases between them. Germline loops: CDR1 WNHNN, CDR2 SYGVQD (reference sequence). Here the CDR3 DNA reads TGCGCCAGCAGTGAGGAGCTAGCCCGCAATGAGCAGTTCTTC. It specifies CASSEELARNEQFF.

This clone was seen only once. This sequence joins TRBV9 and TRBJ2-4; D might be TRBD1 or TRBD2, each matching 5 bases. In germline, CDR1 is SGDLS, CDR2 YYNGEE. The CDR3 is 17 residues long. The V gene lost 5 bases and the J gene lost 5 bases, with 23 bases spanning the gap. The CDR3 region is CASSAGWFPERQNIQYF. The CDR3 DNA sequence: TGTGCCAGCAGTGCAGGGTGGTTCCCAGAGCGGCAAAACATTCAGTACTTC.

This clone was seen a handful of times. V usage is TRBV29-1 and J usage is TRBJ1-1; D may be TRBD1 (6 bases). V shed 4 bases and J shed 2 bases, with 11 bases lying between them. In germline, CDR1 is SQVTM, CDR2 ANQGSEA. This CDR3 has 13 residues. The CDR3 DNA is TGCAGCGTTGCCCGACAGGTAAACACTGAAGCTTTCTTT. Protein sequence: CSVARQVNTEAFF.

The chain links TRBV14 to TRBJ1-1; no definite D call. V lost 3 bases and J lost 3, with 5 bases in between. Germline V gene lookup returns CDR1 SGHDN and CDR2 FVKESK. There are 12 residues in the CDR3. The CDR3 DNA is TGTGCCAGCAGCCAGGACCACACTGAAGCTTTCTTT. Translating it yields CASSQDHTEAFF.

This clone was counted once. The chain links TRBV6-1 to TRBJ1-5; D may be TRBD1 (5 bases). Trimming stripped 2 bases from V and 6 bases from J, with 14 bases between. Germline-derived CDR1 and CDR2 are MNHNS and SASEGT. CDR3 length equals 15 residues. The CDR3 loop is CASSELGGIRQPQHF. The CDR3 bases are TGTGCCAGCAGTGAATTGGGGGGGATACGTCAGCCCCAGCATTTT.

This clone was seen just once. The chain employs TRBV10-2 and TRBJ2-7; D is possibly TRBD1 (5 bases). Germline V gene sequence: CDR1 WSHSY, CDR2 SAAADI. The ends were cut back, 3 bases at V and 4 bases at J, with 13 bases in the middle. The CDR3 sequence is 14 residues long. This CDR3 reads CASSEGDSRYEQYF. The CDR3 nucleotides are TGCGCCAGCAGTGAAGGGGATAGCCGTTACGAGCAGTACTTC.

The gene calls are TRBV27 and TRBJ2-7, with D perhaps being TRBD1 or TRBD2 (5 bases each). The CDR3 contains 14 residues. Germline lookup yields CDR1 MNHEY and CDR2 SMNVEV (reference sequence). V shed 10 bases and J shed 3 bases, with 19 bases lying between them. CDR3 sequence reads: CATRGVQQGYEQYF. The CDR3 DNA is TGTGCCACCCGAGGGGTCCAGCAGGGCTACGAGCAGTACTTC.

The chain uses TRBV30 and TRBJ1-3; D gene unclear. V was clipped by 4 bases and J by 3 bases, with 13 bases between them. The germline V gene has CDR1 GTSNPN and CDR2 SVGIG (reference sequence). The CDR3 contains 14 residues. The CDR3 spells CAWIPDSGGNTIYF. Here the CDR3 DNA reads TGTGCCTGGATCCCAGACTCCGGTGGAAACACCATATATTTT.

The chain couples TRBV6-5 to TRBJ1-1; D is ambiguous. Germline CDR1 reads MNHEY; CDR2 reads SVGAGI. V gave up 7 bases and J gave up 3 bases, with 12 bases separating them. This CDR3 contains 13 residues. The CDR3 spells CASNKLSHTEAFF. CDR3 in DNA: TGTGCCAGCAACAAATTAAGCCACACTGAAGCTTTCTTT.

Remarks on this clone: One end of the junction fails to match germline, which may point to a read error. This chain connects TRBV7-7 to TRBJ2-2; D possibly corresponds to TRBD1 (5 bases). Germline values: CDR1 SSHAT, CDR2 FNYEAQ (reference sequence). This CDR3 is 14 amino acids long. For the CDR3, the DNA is TGTGCTAGCAGCCGACAGTATGACACCGGGGAGCTGTTTTTT. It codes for CASSRQYDTGELFF.

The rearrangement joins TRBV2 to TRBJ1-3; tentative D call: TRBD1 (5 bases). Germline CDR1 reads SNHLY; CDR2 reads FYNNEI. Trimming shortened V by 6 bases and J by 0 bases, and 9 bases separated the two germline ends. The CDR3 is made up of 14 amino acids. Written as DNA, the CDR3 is TGTGCCAGCAGGCAGGGAAGCTCTGGAAACACCATATATTTT. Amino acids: CASRQGSSGNTIYF.

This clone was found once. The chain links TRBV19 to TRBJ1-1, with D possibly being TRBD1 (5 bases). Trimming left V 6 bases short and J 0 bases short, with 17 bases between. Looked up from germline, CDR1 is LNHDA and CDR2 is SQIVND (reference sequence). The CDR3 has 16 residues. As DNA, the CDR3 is TGTGCCAGTAGAAACCCTCCCCAGGGACTGAACACTGAAGCTTTCTTT. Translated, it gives CASRNPPQGLNTEAFF. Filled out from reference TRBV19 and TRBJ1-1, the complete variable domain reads DGGITQSPKYLFRKEGQNVTLSCEQNLNHDAMYWYRQDPGQGLRLIYYSQIVNDFQKGDIAEGYSVSREKKESFPLTVTSAQKNPTAFYLCASRNPPQGLNTEAFFGQGTRLTVV.

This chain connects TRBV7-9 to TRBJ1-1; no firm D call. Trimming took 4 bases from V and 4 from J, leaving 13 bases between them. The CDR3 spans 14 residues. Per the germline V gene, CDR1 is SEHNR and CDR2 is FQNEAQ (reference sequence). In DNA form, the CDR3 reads TGTGCCAGCAGCTCCCTCGGAGGGAGCACTGAAGCTTTCTTT. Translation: CASSSLGGSTEAFF.

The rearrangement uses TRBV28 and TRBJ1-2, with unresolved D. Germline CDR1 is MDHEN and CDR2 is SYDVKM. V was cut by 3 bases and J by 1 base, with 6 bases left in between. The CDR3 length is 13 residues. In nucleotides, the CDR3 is TGTGCCAGCAGTTTGCTGAATAACTATGGCTACACCTTC. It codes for CASSLLNNYGYTF.

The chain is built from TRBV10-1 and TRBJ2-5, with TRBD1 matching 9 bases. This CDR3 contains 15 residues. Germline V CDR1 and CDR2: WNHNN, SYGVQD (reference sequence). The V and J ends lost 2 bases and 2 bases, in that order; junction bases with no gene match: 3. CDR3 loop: CASSEPDRGQETQYF. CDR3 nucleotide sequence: TGCGCCAGCAGTGAGCCGGACAGGGGTCAAGAGACCCAGTACTTC.

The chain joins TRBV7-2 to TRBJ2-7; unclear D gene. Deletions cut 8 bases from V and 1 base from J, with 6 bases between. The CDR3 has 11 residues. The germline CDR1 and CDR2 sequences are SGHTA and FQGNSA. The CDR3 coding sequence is TGTGCCAGCGGGCTTTCCTACGAGCAGTACTTC. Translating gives CASGLSYEQYF.

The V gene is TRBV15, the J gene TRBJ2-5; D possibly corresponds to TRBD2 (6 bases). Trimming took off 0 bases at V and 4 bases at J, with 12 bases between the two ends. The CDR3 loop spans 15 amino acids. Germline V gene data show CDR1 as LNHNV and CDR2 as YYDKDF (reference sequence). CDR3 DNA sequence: TGTGCCACCAGCAGAGATCCTGATAGCGGAGAGACCCAGTACTTC. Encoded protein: CATSRDPDSGETQYF.

CDR3 residues: CASSLEGHGRYPQTQYF. As DNA, the CDR3 is TGTGCCAGCAGCTTAGAAGGGCACGGGAGGTACCCTCAGACCCAGTACTTC. The chain links TRBV7-2 to TRBJ2-5; TRBD2 aligns across 7 bases. After removal of 1 base from V and 6 bases from J, the junction contained 14 bases not matched to a gene. Germline V gene data show CDR1 as SGHTA and CDR2 as FQGNSA. The CDR3 sequence is 17 residues long.

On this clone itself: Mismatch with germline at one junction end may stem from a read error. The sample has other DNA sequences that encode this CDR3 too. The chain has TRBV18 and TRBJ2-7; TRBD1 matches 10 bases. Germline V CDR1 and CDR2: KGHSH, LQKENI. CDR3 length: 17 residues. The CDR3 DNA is TGTGCCAGTTCACCAATAGGACCGGGACAGGGGTCCTACGAGCAGTACTTC. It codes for CASSPIGPGQGSYEQYF.

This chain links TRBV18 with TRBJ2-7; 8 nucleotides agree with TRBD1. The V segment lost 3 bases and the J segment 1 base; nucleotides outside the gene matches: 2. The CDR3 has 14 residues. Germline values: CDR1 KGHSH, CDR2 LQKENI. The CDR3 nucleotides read TGTGCCAGCTCACCGGACAGGGCTTCCTACGAGCAGTACTTC. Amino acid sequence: CASSPDRASYEQYF.

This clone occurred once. CDR3: CASSQFPGLNTEAFF. The CDR3 DNA follows: TGCGCCAGCAGCCAATTCCCAGGCCTGAACACTGAAGCTTTCTTT. The V call is TRBV4-1, the J call TRBJ1-1; D not certain. The CDR3 runs to 15 residues. V lost 2 bases and J lost 0, with 10 bases in between. The germline V gene has CDR1 MGHRA and CDR2 YSYEKL.

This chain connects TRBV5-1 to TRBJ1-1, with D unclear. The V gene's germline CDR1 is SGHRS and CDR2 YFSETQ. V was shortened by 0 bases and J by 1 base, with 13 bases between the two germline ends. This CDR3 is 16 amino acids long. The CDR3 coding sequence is TGCGCCAGCAGCTTGGGGCAACGGACGGCGAACACTGAAGCTTTCTTT. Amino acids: CASSLGQRTANTEAFF.

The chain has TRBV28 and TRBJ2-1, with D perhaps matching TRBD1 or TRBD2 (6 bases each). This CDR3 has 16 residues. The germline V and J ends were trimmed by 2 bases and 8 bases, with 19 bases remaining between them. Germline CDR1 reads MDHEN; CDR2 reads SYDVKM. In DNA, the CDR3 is TGTGCCAGCAGTTTAAGGGGGACTGAGGTCTGGGATGAGCAGTTCTTC. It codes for CASSLRGTEVWDEQFF.

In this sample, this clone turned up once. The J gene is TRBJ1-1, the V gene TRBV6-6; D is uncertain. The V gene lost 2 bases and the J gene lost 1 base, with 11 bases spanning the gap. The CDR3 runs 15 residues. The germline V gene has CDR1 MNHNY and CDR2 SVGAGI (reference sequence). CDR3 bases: TGTGCCAGCAGTTACCCGGGAGGCAAGAACACTGAAGCTTTCTTT. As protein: CASSYPGGKNTEAFF.